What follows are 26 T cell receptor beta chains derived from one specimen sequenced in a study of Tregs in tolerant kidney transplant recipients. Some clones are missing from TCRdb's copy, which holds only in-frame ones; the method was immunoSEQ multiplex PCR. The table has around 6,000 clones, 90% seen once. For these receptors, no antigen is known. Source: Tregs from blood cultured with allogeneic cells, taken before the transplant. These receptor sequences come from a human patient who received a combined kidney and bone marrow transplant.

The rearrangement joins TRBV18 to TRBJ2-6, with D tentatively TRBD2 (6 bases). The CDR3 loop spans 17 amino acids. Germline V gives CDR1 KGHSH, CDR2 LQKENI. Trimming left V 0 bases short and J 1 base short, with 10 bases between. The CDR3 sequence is CASSPPEGRSGANVLTF. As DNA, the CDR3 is TGTGCCAGCTCACCACCGGAGGGGAGGTCTGGGGCCAACGTCCTGACTTTC.

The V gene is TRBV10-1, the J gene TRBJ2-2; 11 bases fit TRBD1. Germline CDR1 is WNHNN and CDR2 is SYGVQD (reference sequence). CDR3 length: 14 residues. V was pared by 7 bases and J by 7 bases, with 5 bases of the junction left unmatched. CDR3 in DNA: TGCGCCAGCAACCCGGACAGGGGGCGCGGGGAGCTGTTTTTT. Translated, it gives CASNPDRGRGELFF.

The DNA of the CDR3 is TGTGCCTGGAGTGTCGGACAGGGGTGGAATCAGCCCCAGCATTTT. Translating gives CAWSVGQGWNQPQHF. The chain couples TRBV30 to TRBJ1-5, with 9 bases matching TRBD1. The ends lost 0 bases at V and 4 bases at J; junction bases unmatched: 4. This CDR3 spans 15 amino acids. The germline V gene encodes CDR1 GTSNPN and CDR2 SVGIG (reference sequence).

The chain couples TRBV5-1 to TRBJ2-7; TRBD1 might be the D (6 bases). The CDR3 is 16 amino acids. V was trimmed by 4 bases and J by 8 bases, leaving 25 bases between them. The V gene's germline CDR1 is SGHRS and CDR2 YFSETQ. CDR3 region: CASSPEADREGFKQYF. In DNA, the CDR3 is TGCGCCAGCAGCCCGGAGGCGGACAGAGAAGGTTTTAAGCAGTACTTC. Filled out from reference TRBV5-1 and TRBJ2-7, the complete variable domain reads KAGVTQTPRYLIKTRGQQVTLSCSPISGHRSVSWYQQTPGQGLQFLFEYFSETQRNKGNFPGRFSGRQFSNSRSEMNVSTLELGDSALYLCASSPEADREGFKQYFGPGTRLTVT.

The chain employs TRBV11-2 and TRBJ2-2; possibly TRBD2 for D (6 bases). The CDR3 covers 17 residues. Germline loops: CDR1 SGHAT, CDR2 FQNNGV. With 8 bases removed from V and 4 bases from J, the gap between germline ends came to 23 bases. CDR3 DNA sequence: TGTGCCAGCGCCGGTCCAGGAGGGGTAGAGGTCACCGGGGAGCTGTTTTTT. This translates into CASAGPGGVEVTGELFF.

The DNA of the CDR3 is TGTGCCAGCAGCTTGTCAGGGGCCGGGGAGACCCAGTACTTC. Protein product: CASSLSGAGETQYF. The chain has TRBV5-4 and TRBJ2-5; possible D gene TRBD1, 6 bases. Germline V gene sequence: CDR1 SGHNT, CDR2 YYREEE (reference sequence). V was shortened by 1 base and J by 5 bases, with 12 bases between the two germline ends. This CDR3 region has 14 residues.

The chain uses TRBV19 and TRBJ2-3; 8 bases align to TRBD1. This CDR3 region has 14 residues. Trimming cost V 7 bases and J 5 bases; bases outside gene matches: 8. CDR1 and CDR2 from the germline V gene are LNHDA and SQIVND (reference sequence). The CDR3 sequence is CASKVQGGGDTQYF. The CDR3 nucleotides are TGTGCCAGTAAAGTACAGGGGGGAGGAGATACGCAGTATTTT. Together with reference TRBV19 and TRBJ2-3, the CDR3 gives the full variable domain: DGGITQSPKYLFRKEGQNVTLSCEQNLNHDAMYWYRQDPGQGLRLIYYSQIVNDFQKGDIAEGYSVSREKKESFPLTVTSAQKNPTAFYLCASKVQGGGDTQYFGPGTRLTVL.

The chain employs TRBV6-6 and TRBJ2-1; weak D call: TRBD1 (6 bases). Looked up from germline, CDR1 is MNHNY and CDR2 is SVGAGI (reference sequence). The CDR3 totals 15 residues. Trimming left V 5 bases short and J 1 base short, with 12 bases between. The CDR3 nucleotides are TGTGCCAGCAGTCACACAGGGATTTCCTACAATGAGCAGTTCTTC. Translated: CASSHTGISYNEQFF.

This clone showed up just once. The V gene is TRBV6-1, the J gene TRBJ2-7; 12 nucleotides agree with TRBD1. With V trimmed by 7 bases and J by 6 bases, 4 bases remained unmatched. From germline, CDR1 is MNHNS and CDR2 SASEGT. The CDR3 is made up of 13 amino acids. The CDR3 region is CASKGQGAGEQYF. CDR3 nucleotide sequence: TGTGCCAGCAAGGGACAGGGGGCAGGCGAGCAGTACTTC.

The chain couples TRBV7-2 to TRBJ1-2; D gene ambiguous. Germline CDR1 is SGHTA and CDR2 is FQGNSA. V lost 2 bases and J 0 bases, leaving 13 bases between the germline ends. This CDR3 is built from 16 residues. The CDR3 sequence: CASSLQAGRTNYGYTF. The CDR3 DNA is TGTGCCAGCAGCTTACAGGCGGGTAGAACTAACTATGGCTACACCTTC. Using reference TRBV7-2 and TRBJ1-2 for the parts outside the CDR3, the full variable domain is GAGVSQSPSNKVTEKGKDVELRCDPISGHTALYWYRQSLGQGLEFLIYFQGNSAPDKSGLPSDRFSAERTGGSVSTLTIQRTQQEDSAVYLCASSLQAGRTNYGYTFGSGTRLTVV.

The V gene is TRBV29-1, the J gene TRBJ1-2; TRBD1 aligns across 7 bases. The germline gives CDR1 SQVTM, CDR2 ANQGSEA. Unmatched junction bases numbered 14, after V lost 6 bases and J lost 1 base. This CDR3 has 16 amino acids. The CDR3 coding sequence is TGCAGCGTCGGACCACAGGGGCTAAGGTTTAACTATGGCTACACCTTC. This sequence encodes CSVGPQGLRFNYGYTF.

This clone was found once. The CDR3 loop reads CASSLSAADTQYF. In DNA form, the CDR3 reads TGTGCCAGCAGCTTAAGTGCGGCAGATACGCAGTATTTT. The chain has TRBV7-2 and TRBJ2-3; no definite D call. V gave up 2 bases and J gave up 4 bases, with 7 bases separating them. The germline CDR1 and CDR2 sequences are SGHTA and FQGNSA. The CDR3 extends over 13 amino acids.

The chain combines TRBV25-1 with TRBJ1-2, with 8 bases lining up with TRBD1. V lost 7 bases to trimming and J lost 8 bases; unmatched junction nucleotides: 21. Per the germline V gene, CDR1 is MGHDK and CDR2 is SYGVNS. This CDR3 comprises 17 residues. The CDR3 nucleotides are TGTGCCAGCAACTCCGCCGGACAGGGAAGGACAAAGGAGGGCTACACCTTC. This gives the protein CASNSAGQGRTKEGYTF.

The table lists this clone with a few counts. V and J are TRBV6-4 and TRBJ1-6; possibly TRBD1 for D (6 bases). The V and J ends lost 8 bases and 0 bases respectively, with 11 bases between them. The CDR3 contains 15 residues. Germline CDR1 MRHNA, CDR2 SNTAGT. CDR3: CASRWTDSYNSPLHF. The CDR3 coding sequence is TGTGCCAGCCGTTGGACAGACTCCTATAATTCACCCCTCCACTTT.

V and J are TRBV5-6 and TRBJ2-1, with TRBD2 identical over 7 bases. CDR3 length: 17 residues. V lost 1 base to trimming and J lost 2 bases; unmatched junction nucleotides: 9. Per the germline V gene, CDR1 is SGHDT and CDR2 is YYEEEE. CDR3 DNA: TGTGCCAGCAGCTTGTCAAGCGGGAACCCCCCCTACAATGAGCAGTTCTTC. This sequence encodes CASSLSSGNPPYNEQFF.

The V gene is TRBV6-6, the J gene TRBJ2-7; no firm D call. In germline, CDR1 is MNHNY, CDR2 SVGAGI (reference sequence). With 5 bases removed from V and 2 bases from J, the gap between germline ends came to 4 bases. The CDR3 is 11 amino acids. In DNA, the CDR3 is TGTGCCAGCAGTAAAACCTACGAGCAGTACTTC. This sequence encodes CASSKTYEQYF.

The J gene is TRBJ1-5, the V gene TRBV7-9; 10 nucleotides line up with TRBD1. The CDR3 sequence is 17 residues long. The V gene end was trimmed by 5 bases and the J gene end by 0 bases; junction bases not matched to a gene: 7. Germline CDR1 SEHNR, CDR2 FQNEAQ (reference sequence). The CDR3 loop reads CASSRGTGVHSNQPQHF. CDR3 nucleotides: TGTGCCAGCAGCCGCGGGACAGGGGTACATAGCAATCAGCCCCAGCATTTT.

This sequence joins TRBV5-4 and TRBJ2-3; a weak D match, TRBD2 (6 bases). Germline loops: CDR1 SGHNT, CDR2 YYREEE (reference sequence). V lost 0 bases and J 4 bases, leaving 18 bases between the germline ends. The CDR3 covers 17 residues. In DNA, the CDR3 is TGTGCCAGCAGCTTGGAGGATCGAGGTGGGAGGTCAGATACGCAGTATTTT. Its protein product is CASSLEDRGGRSDTQYF.

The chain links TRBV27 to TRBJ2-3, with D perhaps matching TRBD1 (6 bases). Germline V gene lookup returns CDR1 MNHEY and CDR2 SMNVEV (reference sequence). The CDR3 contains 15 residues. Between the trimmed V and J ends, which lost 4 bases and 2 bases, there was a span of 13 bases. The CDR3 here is CASSSPRDNTDTQYF. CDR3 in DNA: TGTGCCAGCAGTTCGCCCCGGGACAACACAGATACGCAGTATTTT.

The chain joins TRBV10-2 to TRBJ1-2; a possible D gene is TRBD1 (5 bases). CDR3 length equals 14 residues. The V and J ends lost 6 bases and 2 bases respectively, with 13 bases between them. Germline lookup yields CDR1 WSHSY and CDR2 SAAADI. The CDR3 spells CASRFGRVNYGYTF. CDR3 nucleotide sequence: TGCGCCAGCAGATTCGGCAGGGTGAACTATGGCTACACCTTC.

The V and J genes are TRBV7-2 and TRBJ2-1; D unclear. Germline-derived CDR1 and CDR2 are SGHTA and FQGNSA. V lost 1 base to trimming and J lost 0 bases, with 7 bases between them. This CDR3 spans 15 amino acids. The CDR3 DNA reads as TGTGCCAGCAGCTTAGGATTTAGCTCCTACAATGAGCAGTTCTTC. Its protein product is CASSLGFSSYNEQFF.

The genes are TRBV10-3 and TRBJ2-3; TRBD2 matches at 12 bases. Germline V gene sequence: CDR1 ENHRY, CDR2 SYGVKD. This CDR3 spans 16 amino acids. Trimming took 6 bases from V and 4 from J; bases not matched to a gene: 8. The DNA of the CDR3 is TGTGCCATCAGGCAGACTAGCGGGAGTGCGGCAGATACGCAGTATTTT. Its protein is CAIRQTSGSAADTQYF.

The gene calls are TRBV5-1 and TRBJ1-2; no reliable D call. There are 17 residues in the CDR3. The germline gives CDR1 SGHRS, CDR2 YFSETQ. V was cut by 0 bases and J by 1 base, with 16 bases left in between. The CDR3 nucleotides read TGCGCCAGCAGCTTGGGCGACGTCCGGGTTTATAACTATGGCTACACCTTC. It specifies CASSLGDVRVYNYGYTF.

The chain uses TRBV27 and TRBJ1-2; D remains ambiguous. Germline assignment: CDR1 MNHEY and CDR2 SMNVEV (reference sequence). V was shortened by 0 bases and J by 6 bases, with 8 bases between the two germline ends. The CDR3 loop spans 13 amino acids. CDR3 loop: CASSLSGKDGYTF. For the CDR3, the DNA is TGTGCCAGCAGTTTATCGGGAAAGGATGGCTACACCTTC.

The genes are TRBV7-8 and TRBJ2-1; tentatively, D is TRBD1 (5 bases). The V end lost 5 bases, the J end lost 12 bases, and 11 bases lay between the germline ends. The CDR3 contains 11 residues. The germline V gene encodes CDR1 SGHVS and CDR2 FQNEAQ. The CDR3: CASSMVQGQFF. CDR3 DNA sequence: TGTGCCAGCAGCATGGTTCAGGGGCAGTTCTTC.

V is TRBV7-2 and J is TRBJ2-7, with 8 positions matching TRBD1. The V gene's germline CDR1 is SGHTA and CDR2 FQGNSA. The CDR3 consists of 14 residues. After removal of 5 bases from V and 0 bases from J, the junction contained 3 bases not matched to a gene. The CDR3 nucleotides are TGTGCCAGCAGCCCCGGGACAGGCTCCTACGAGCAGTACTTC. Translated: CASSPGTGSYEQYF.